This TCR beta chain originates from a study of beta chain features in type 1 diabetes. Study outcomes and limitations: A greater similarity of naive, central memory and Treg TCRB repertoires was seen among patients than among healthy donors. Cells that show high TCR expression could be over-represented by cDNA sequencing. Shorter templates may be favored by PCR, equally so in patients and controls.

Each of the CD4+ naive, central memory, regulatory and stem cell-like memory populations was sorted via CD45RO/CCR7/CD25/CD127/CD95/CD27. As every portion of the isolated RNA was reverse transcribed, the sequencing read expressed TCRB transcripts. TCRdb's table, derived via immunoSEQ multiplex PCR, lists solely in-frame clones and lacks some. The sample has approximately 250,000 clones, approximately 14% seen once; the top ten hold around 0.025%. This clone was seen a few times. The antigen remains unidentified. V shed 1 base and J shed 4 bases, with 14 bases lying between them. The CDR3 consists of 16 residues. CDR1 SGHAT and CDR2 FQNNGV come from the germline V gene.

The sample consisted of naive CD4+ T cells from blood. This chain connects TRBV11-2 to TRBJ2-1; D might be TRBD2 (6 bases). The sequence was collected from a woman aged 40 to 50 in good health. The CDR3 DNA reads TGTGCCAGCAGCTTAGTTAAGCTAGCGCGGTACAATGAGCAGTTCTTC. It translates to CASSLVKLARYNEQFF.